A single sample is the source of the 19 T cell receptor beta chains below, sequenced in a study of blood T cell repertoires in COVID-19. Libraries were prepared by immunoSEQ multiplex PCR; TCRdb keeps only in-frame clonotypes and omits some of them. The sample consists of under 150,000 clones, 85% of them appearing once. Sequenced input: peripheral blood. The receptor source for this set is a human donor in a cohort sampled during active COVID-19.

The V and J genes are TRBV4-2 and TRBJ1-5, with D possibly TRBD1 on 5 matching bases. The V gene's germline CDR1 is LGHNA and CDR2 YNFKEQ. This CDR3 has 14 amino acids. Deletions cut 0 bases from V and 7 bases from J, with 10 bases between. Here the CDR3 reads CASSQEGAGQPQHF. The CDR3 DNA reads as TGTGCCAGCAGCCAAGAAGGGGCGGGACAGCCCCAGCATTTT.

The V and J genes are TRBV6-5 and TRBJ2-1; D is possibly TRBD1 (5 bases). The CDR3 is 11 residues long. Trimming shortened V by 9 bases and J by 4 bases, and 7 bases separated the two germline ends. Looked up from germline, CDR1 is MNHEY and CDR2 is SVGAGI. The CDR3 is CASRQYNEQFF. CDR3 DNA: TGTGCCAGTCGACAGTACAATGAGCAGTTCTTC.

The genes are TRBV3-1 (or the pseudogene TRBV3-2) and TRBJ2-3; TRBD1 matches 8 bases. V shed 8 bases and J 7 bases; nucleotides not matched to a gene: 14. CDR3 size: 15 residues. CDR1 LGHDT and CDR2 YNNKEL come from the germline V gene (reference sequence). CDR3: CASSQGQGAENTQYF. The CDR3 DNA sequence: TGTGCCAGCTCACAGGGGCAGGGGGCTGAGAATACGCAGTATTTT.

This rearrangement joins TRBV7-2 to TRBJ1-3; no clear D. V was trimmed by 1 base and J by 1 base, leaving 8 bases between them. The CDR3 runs to 15 residues. From germline, CDR1 is SGHTA and CDR2 FQGNSA. The CDR3 sequence: CASSLEAGSGNTIYF. The CDR3 DNA follows: TGTGCCAGCAGCTTAGAGGCGGGGTCTGGAAACACCATATATTTT.

The genes are TRBV10-3 and TRBJ2-2; D gene unclear. Germline CDR1 and CDR2: ENHRY and SYGVKD. There are 13 residues in the CDR3. The ends were cut back, 2 bases at V and 4 bases at J, with 5 bases in the middle. The CDR3 DNA follows: TGTGCCATCAGTGAGGGCAGCACCGGGGAGCTGTTTTTT. The encoded protein is CAISEGSTGELFF.

The J gene is TRBJ1-5, the V gene TRBV19; D unclear. The CDR3 contains 16 residues. The germline V gene encodes CDR1 LNHDA and CDR2 SQIVND (reference sequence). V was shortened by 2 bases and J by 0 bases, with 11 bases between the two germline ends. The CDR3: CASSIIVVSSNQPQHF. The CDR3 region has the DNA TGTGCCAGTAGTATAATAGTGGTTAGTAGCAATCAGCCCCAGCATTTT. Based on the CDR3 plus reference TRBV19 and TRBJ1-5, the full variable domain is DGGITQSPKYLFRKEGQNVTLSCEQNLNHDAMYWYRQDPGQGLRLIYYSQIVNDFQKGDIAEGYSVSREKKESFPLTVTSAQKNPTAFYLCASSIIVVSSNQPQHFGDGTRLSIL.

The rearrangement uses TRBV9 and TRBJ2-3; TRBD1 agrees at 8 bases. The length of the CDR3 is 15 residues. The germline V gene has CDR1 SGDLS and CDR2 YYNGEE. The V gene end was trimmed by 4 bases and the J gene end by 6 bases; junction bases not matched to a gene: 10. CDR3: CASSFGDGQGDTQYF. The CDR3 nucleotides read TGTGCCAGCAGCTTTGGGGATGGACAGGGCGATACGCAGTATTTT.

The chain employs TRBV18 and TRBJ2-7, with D tentatively TRBD1 (6 bases). The V and J ends lost 6 bases and 0 bases respectively, with 9 bases between them. The germline V gene encodes CDR1 KGHSH and CDR2 LQKENI. There are 13 residues in the CDR3. CDR3 sequence reads: CASSDSTSYEQYF. CDR3 in DNA: TGTGCCAGCTCGGACAGCACCTCCTACGAGCAGTACTTC.

The chain couples TRBV19 to TRBJ1-5, with D perhaps TRBD1 (5 bases). The CDR3 covers 14 residues. Germline V gives CDR1 LNHDA, CDR2 SQIVND (reference sequence). Trimming shortened V by 7 bases and J by 4 bases, and 14 bases separated the two germline ends. The CDR3 protein is CASNRREANQPQHF. Written as DNA, the CDR3 is TGTGCCAGTAACCGCAGGGAGGCGAATCAGCCCCAGCATTTT.

The chain is built from TRBV6-6 and TRBJ1-3; tentatively, D is TRBD1 (6 bases). The V gene lost 7 bases and the J gene lost 0 bases, with 10 bases spanning the gap. Germline CDR1 reads MNHNY; CDR2 reads SVGAGI (reference sequence). The CDR3 sequence is 14 residues long. DNA for the CDR3: TGTGCCAGCAAAACAGGGTCCTCTGGAAACACCATATATTTT. The encoded protein is CASKTGSSGNTIYF.

This clone was recorded only once. The chain employs TRBV28 and TRBJ1-1; D unclear. The CDR3 totals 14 residues. Germline values: CDR1 MDHEN, CDR2 SYDVKM. V lost 6 bases to trimming and J lost 1 base, with 12 bases between them. The CDR3 spells CASSVSRGNTEAFF. The CDR3 region has the DNA TGTGCCAGCAGCGTTTCCCGGGGGAACACTGAAGCTTTCTTT.

The CDR3 loop is CAISDGTSGVGGNEQFF. Written as DNA, the CDR3 is TGTGCCATCAGTGACGGGACTAGCGGGGTCGGAGGTAATGAGCAGTTCTTC. The rearrangement links TRBV10-3 to TRBJ2-1, with 13 bases that match TRBD2. CDR1 and CDR2 (germline): ENHRY, SYGVKD. The V segment lost 3 bases and the J segment 7 bases; nucleotides outside the gene matches: 9. The CDR3 runs 17 residues.

This chain connects TRBV9 to TRBJ2-7, with TRBD1 identical over 7 bases. V lost 3 bases and J lost 4; bases outside the gene matches: 4. Germline assignment: CDR1 SGDLS and CDR2 YYNGEE. The CDR3 extends over 13 amino acids. The CDR3 DNA reads TGTGCCAGCAGCGCCACAGGGGAGTACGAGCAGTACTTC. As protein: CASSATGEYEQYF.

This chain connects TRBV7-9 to TRBJ2-3, with D maybe TRBD2 (5 bases). CDR1 and CDR2 (germline): SEHNR, FQNEAQ (reference sequence). The CDR3 has 14 residues. Trimming took 9 bases from V and 1 from J, leaving 14 bases between them. CDR3 in amino acids: CASRGGVGTDTQYF. CDR3 coding DNA: TGTGCCAGTCGGGGTGGGGTGGGCACAGATACGCAGTATTTT.

This clone was seen once. The chain has TRBV7-2 and TRBJ2-1; 12 bases line up with TRBD2. The CDR3 sequence is 16 residues long. Germline CDR1 reads SGHTA; CDR2 reads FQGNSA. Losses at the gene ends were 1 base for V and 4 bases for J; bases not matched to a gene: 2. DNA of the CDR3: TGTGCCAGCAGCTTAGGAGGGACTAGCGGGTACAATGAGCAGTTCTTC. It is translated as CASSLGGTSGYNEQFF.

This clone was seen just once. The chain has TRBV12-5 and TRBJ2-1, with 10 bases fitting TRBD1. The V gene's germline CDR1 is LGHNT and CDR2 FRNRAP. The CDR3 has 20 residues. V trimming: 4 bases; J trimming: 8 bases; junction bases outside the gene matches: 23. As DNA, the CDR3 is TGTGCTAGTGGTTCCTCCCTAAAAGACAGGGGGCTATCATCGGACGATGAGCAGTTCTTC. Translated: CASGSSLKDRGLSSDDEQFF. Combining the CDR3 with reference TRBV12-5 and TRBJ2-1 gives the whole variable domain DARVTQTPRHKVTEMGQEVTMRCQPILGHNTVFWYRQTMMQGLELLAYFRNRAPLDDSGMPKDRFSAEMPDATLATLKIQPSEPRDSAVYFCASGSSLKDRGLSSDDEQFFGPGTRLTVL.

This chain links TRBV2 with TRBJ2-7, with D tentatively TRBD1 (6 bases). This CDR3 region has 14 residues. Germline CDR1 reads SNHLY; CDR2 reads FYNNEI. The V gene lost 5 bases and the J gene lost 2 bases, with 13 bases spanning the gap. The CDR3 nucleotides are TGTGCCAGCAGTCTCCGGGACATAACCTACGAGCAGTACTTC. This sequence encodes CASSLRDITYEQYF. The full variable domain, its missing parts supplied by reference TRBV2 and TRBJ2-7, is EPEVTQTPSHQVTQMGQEVILRCVPISNHLYFYWYRQILGQKVEFLVSFYNNEISEKSEIFDDQFSVERPDGSNFTLKIRSTKLEDSAMYFCASSLRDITYEQYFGPGTRLTVT.

This clone was picked up one time. The chain combines TRBV29-1 with TRBJ1-2; D may be TRBD1 (6 bases). The CDR3 is 11 amino acids. Germline CDR1 is SQVTM and CDR2 is ANQGSEA. V was cut by 8 bases and J by 5 bases, with 12 bases left in between. CDR3: CSSDSLYGYTF. The DNA for the CDR3 is TGCAGCTCGGACAGCCTTTATGGCTACACCTTC.

The chain employs TRBV7-9 and TRBJ2-7; D uncertain. CDR3 length equals 13 residues. Trimming took 0 bases from V and 2 from J, leaving 5 bases between them. Per the germline V gene, CDR1 is SEHNR and CDR2 is FQNEAQ (reference sequence). The CDR3 DNA reads TGTGCCAGCAGCTTAGCCGGTACCTACGAGCAGTACTTC. Translating it yields CASSLAGTYEQYF.